The subject of this entry is one T cell receptor (beta chain). This clonotype was seen ten or more times. Its antigen is currently not known. Within one base of it there is no much larger clone, and no base qualities were kept. The sample was run on an Illumina HiSeq 1500. TCRdb's own reprocessing of the public reads used fastp at Q25 and MiXCR and kept productive beta chains. Each entry is one CDR3 protein sequence, shown with its most common DNA and genes. The sample profile shows nearly 550,000 distinct CDR3 sequences; 16% of them were found once. Of the sample, more than 20% falls within the top ten clones. Reading the germline V gene (reference sequence) gives CDR1 SEHNR and CDR2 FQNEAQ. Inclusive of the bounding cysteine and phenylalanine, the CDR3 is 16 residues long. Only CDR3 DNA remains: 48 bases, in frame from the first base. Trimming leaves V shorter by 6 bases and J shorter by 2 bases, with the junction holding 7 bases beyond the gene matches.

The data are from a study of T cell repertoires in cytomegalovirus infection (dated by TCRdb to the late 2010s). For the wider study: Donor HLA type was relevant to the analysis, because carriage of CMV infection together with the matching HLA type was indicated by public TCR beta signatures. The study at large found these results: Cumulative frequency of public TCR beta family members discriminated carriers of CMV infection plus the relevant HLA type in this cohort and an independent 352-donor cohort. In the ex vivo response, HLA-C-restricted CMV-specific TCR beta clonotypes were dominant, and in two of eight donors the single most frequent clonotype came from this HLA-C-restricted group.

The specimen was CD8+ T cells from PBMCs. The rearrangement joined TRBV7-9 to TRBJ2-1, with 10 central nucleotides matching TRBD1. The sequence derives from a human donor in good health (CMV status not recorded). Some clones in this sample may be carry-over from other donors' samples. The base sequence is TGTGCCAGCAGTAACCGGGACAGGGGCACCTACAATGAGCAGTTCTTC. It translates as CASSNRDRGTYNEQFF.